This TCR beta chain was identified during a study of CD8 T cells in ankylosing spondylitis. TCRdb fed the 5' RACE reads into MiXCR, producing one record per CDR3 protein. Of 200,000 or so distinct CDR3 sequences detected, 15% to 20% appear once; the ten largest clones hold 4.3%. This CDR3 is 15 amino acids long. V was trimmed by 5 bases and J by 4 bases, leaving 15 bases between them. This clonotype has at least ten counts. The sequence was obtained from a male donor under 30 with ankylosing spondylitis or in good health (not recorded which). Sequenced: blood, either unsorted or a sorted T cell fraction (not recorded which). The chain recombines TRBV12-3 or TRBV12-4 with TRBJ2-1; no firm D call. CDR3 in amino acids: CASSPRTRIYNEQFF. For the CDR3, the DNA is TGTGCCAGCAGTCCGAGGACCCGCATTTACAATGAGCAGTTCTTC.